Sequencing of this T cell receptor (beta chain) was carried out in a study of T cell responses to AZD1222 COVID-19 vaccine. Study-level findings and limits: Seropositive at baseline were only a handful of AZD1222 recipients.

Samples with a second dose at about 4 or about 12 weeks were pooled together. On this clone itself: Its specificity is not known.

Sequencing used immunoSEQ multiplex PCR; TCRdb keeps in-frame clones, though not all of them. The sample contains about 72,000 clones, about 89% of which appear only once. This specimen consisted of peripheral blood, obtained 28 days after the second AZD1222 dose. This receptor was obtained from an adult who received the AZD1222 COVID-19 vaccine.

DNA of the CDR3: TGTGCCAGCAGCTTGCCCATAGCGGGAGAGGGCGATGAGCAGTTCTTC. Protein: CASSLPIAGEGDEQFF. The chain couples TRBV5-4 to TRBJ2-1, with 9 bases fitting TRBD2. V was clipped by 1 base and J by 8 bases; unmatched bases: 10. There are 16 residues in the CDR3. Germline V gene data show CDR1 as SGHNT and CDR2 as YYREEE (reference sequence).